This TCR beta chain was profiled in a study of PD-L1 blockade in urothelial cancer. Assay used: immunoSEQ multiplex PCR; TCRdb lists only in-frame clones, some missing. The table includes approximately 24,000 clones, 87% detected once. CDR3 size: 17 residues. V lost 2 bases and J lost 8; bases outside the gene matches: 7. Looked up from germline, CDR1 is MDHEN and CDR2 is SYDVKM. This chain connects TRBV28 to TRBJ2-2, with 14 bases matching TRBD2. The TCR comes from a man aged 45-65 years with urothelial cancer. Source: PBMCs, taken around atezolizumab (anti-PD-L1) treatment. In DNA form, the CDR3 reads TGTGCCAGCAGTTTACGCCCGGGACTAGCGGGAGTTGGGGAGCTGTTTTTT. The encoded protein is CASSLRPGLAGVGELFF.